This T cell receptor beta chain was recorded in a study of beta chain features in type 1 diabetes. Across the whole study: There were around 100,000,000 sorted cells examined across all samples.

About this clone: What it binds is unknown.

Study results and caveats: When Type 1 diabetes patients were examined, their TCRB CDR3s proved moderately but significantly shorter in all four CD4+ subsets.

The study reverse transcribed the entire isolated RNA, so it sequenced expressed TCRB transcripts. The repertoire was sequenced with immunoSEQ multiplex PCR; TCRdb's copy has only in-frame clones and lacks some. The sample lists some 270,000 clones, approximately 11% occurring once. CDR1 is KGHSH and CDR2 is LQKENI in the germline V gene. The CDR3 covers 14 residues. The J segment lost 1 base and the V segment lost 5 bases, leaving 2 bases of the junction unmatched. The sequenced sample was naive CD4+ T cells from blood. V usage is TRBV18 and J usage is TRBJ2-3; TRBD1 matches 8 bases. The receptor was derived from a man aged 25-45 years with type 1 diabetes. The CDR3 bases are TGTGCCAGCTCAACGACAGGGGGCACAGATACGCAGTATTTT. This sequence encodes CASSTTGGTDTQYF.